Listed below are T cell receptor beta chains from one sample, sequenced in a study of blood T cell repertoires in COVID-19. Sequenced by immunoSEQ multiplex PCR; TCRdb stores in-frame clones only, minus some. The repertoire holds about 440,000 clones, with around 88% as singletons. The sample comprised peripheral blood. All receptors derive from a woman aged 45-65 years with COVID-19, enrolled during active disease. Each CDR3 is given with its conserved first and last residue. Fields, in order: J gene, clone size, D gene, V gene, CDR3 DNA, CDR3 protein. D genes are given only for firm matches. The size entry is marked missing in some rows and otherwise reads once, few, many or a size class.

TRBJ2-3,-,TRBD2,TRBV6-1,TGTGCCAGCAGTGAATGGATAGCGGGGGGGAGCACAGATACGCAGTATTTT,CASSEWIAGGSTDTQYF
TRBJ2-3,few,TRBD2,TRBV6-2/TRBV6-3,TGTGCCAGCAGTTACTCCCTAGCGGGGGGGATAGATACGCAGTATTTT,CASSYSLAGGIDTQYF
TRBJ2-1,-,TRBD1,TRBV19,TGTGCCAGTAGTCTCAAACAGGGGGCGCCTTTGAATGAGCAGTTCTTC,CASSLKQGAPLNEQFF
TRBJ1-3,-,-,TRBV11-2,TGTGCCAGCAGCTCTCGAGTCTCTGGAAACACCATATATTTT,CASSSRVSGNTIYF
TRBJ1-1,-,-,TRBV10-2,TGCGCCAGCATCCCAACAGGGAGCACTGAAGCTTTCTTT,CASIPTGSTEAFF
TRBJ2-5,-,TRBD2,TRBV3-1/TRBV3-2,TGTGCCAGCAGCCCGGGGGGGACCGAGACCCAGTACTTC,CASSPGGTETQYF
TRBJ1-2,-,-,TRBV11-2,TGTGCCAGCAGCCCCAGGACAGTCCACTATGGCTACACCTTC,CASSPRTVHYGYTF
TRBJ2-7,-,TRBD1,TRBV5-1,TGCGCCAGCAGCTTTTCAGGGGGCTCCTACGAGCAGTACTTC,CASSFSGGSYEQYF
TRBJ1-2,-,-,TRBV6-5,TGTGCCAGCAGCTACGGCGGACTGTCCTATGGCTACACCTTC,CASSYGGLSYGYTF
TRBJ2-7,-,TRBD2,TRBV7-2,TGTGCCAGCAGACGAACCTCCGGGACTAGCGGGGGGGCGTTCGGCGAGCAGTACTTC,CASRRTSGTSGGAFGEQYF
TRBJ2-4,-,-,TRBV11-1,TGTGCCAGCAGCTTAGTGGGGGGCATTCAGTACTTC,CASSLVGGIQYF
TRBJ1-4,-,-,TRBV6-6,TGTGCCAGCAGTTATCTTAATGAAAAACTGTTTTTT,CASSYLNEKLFF
TRBJ1-1,-,TRBD1,TRBV5-1,TGCGCCAGCAGCTTGCGACAGGGCGGAACTGAAGCTTTCTTT,CASSLRQGGTEAFF
TRBJ2-7,once,TRBD1,TRBV15,TGTGCCACCAGCAGGGGGACAGGAGTTTTCTACGAGCAGTACTTC,CATSRGTGVFYEQYF
TRBJ2-2,-,-,TRBV2,TGTGCCGGCGGGAACTCCAGGGGGACCGGGGAGCTGTTTTTT,CAGGNSRGTGELFF
TRBJ2-2,-,TRBD1,TRBV28,TGTGCCAGCAGTCCGGGACAGGGTTCCGGGGAGCTGTTTTTT,CASSPGQGSGELFF
TRBJ1-2,-,-,TRBV19,TGTGCCAGTAACCCCACTTTTGAGTACTATGGCTACACCTTC,CASNPTFEYYGYTF
TRBJ2-1,-,-,TRBV19,TGTGCCAGTAGCATACCGGGGGTCAATGAGCAGTTCTTC,CASSIPGVNEQFF
TRBJ2-3,-,TRBD2,TRBV7-2,TGTGCCAGCAGCTTGCGGGGGGAACGCACAGATACGCAGTATTTT,CASSLRGERTDTQYF
TRBJ2-5,few,-,TRBV4-2,TGTGCCAGCAGCCAAGAAATGAGCGGCGAGACCCAGTACTTC,CASSQEMSGETQYF
TRBJ2-6,-,-,TRBV19,TGTGCCAGTAGTATCACTGGGGCCAACGTCCTGACTTTC,CASSITGANVLTF
TRBJ1-2,-,-,TRBV28,TGTGCCAGCAGTTTTGTTAGGGGGAATGGCTACACCTTC,CASSFVRGNGYTF
TRBJ1-6,-,TRBD1,TRBV28,TGTGCCAGCAGTTTGGCAGGGGGGTCACCCCTCCACTTT,CASSLAGGSPLHF
TRBJ1-2,few,TRBD1,TRBV12-3/TRBV12-4,TGTGCCAGCAGACAGGGGATAAATGGCTACACCTTC,CASRQGINGYTF
TRBJ2-3,-,TRBD2,TRBV11-2,TGTGCCAGCAGCTTGACTAGCGTCGTTACAGATACGCAGTATTTT,CASSLTSVVTDTQYF
TRBJ2-7,-,TRBD1,TRBV6-5,TGTGCCAGCAGTTCCGACAGGGGATCCTACGAGCAGTACTTC,CASSSDRGSYEQYF
TRBJ2-2,-,-,TRBV6-5,TGTGCCAGCACTAAAACAGATAGCGGGGAGCTGTTTTTT,CASTKTDSGELFF
TRBJ2-7,-,TRBD2,TRBV11-2,TGTGCCAGCAGCCACCCCCCACTAGCGGGGGTCTACGAGCAGTACTTC,CASSHPPLAGVYEQYF
TRBJ2-4,-,-,TRBV28,TGTGCCAGCAGGGGGGCGGGCAGGAGAAACATTCAGTACTTC,CASRGAGRRNIQYF
TRBJ2-3,-,TRBD2,TRBV9,TGTGCCAGCAGCGCTCATAGCGGGGGAGGTGCCAGCACAGATACGCAGTATTTT,CASSAHSGGGASTDTQYF
TRBJ1-3,-,-,TRBV5-1,TGCGCCAGCAGCCCGACAATCTCTGGAAACACCATATATTTT,CASSPTISGNTIYF
TRBJ1-1,-,-,TRBV4-1,TGCGCCAGCAGCCAAGGGGGGGAGCGAGCTTTCTTT,CASSQGGERAFF
TRBJ1-2,few,TRBD1,TRBV10-1,TGCGCCAGCAGTGAGAGGGCAGGGGGTGGCTACACCTTC,CASSERAGGGYTF
TRBJ2-2,-,TRBD2,TRBV7-3,TGTGCCAGCAGCCTCACGGGACTAGCGGGGGCCCTCAACACCGGGGAGCTGTTTTTT,CASSLTGLAGALNTGELFF
TRBJ2-2,-,-,TRBV28,TGTGCCAGCAGTTTATGGATAGGGGGAGGGGCTTCCACCGGGGAGCTGTTTTTT,CASSLWIGGGASTGELFF
TRBJ2-1,-,TRBD2,TRBV6-1,TGTGCCAGCAGTGGTGGACTAGCGGGGGGGAGGAATGAGCAGTTCTTC,CASSGGLAGGRNEQFF
TRBJ1-4,once,-,TRBV30,TGTGCCTGGAGTCCGGCAACTAATGAAAAACTGTTTTTT,CAWSPATNEKLFF
TRBJ2-1,once,-,TRBV19,TGTGCCAGTAGTATAGCTTTCTGGGGGCTAAATGAGCAGTTCTTC,CASSIAFWGLNEQFF
TRBJ1-2,-,-,TRBV7-2,TGTGCCAGCACCTTTACGGCGGGGGACTATGGCTACACCTTC,CASTFTAGDYGYTF
TRBJ2-3,-,-,TRBV5-6,TGTGCCAGCACCTCGAGGGGGTGGTATAGCACAGATACGCAGTATTTT,CASTSRGWYSTDTQYF
TRBJ2-5,-,-,TRBV2,TGTGCCAGCTTGAGAGACATTAACCAAGAGACCCAGTACTTC,CASLRDINQETQYF
TRBJ2-2,few,TRBD1,TRBV28,TGTGCCAGCCAGGAGAGGACAGGGGAATACGGGGAGCTGTTTTTT,CASQERTGEYGELFF
TRBJ1-4,-,-,TRBV5-1,TGCGCCAGCAGCGCCGGGAGTTCTAATGAAAAACTGTTTTTT,CASSAGSSNEKLFF
TRBJ2-2,once,-,TRBV5-1,TGCGCCAGCAGCTTGGTCGGGGGGCCGAACACCGGGGAGCTGTTTTTT,CASSLVGGPNTGELFF
TRBJ1-2,-,-,TRBV6-1,TGTGCCAGCAGTGAAGTAGGCGGTTATTCTAACTATGGCTACACCTTC,CASSEVGGYSNYGYTF
TRBJ1-5,-,-,TRBV24-1,TGTGCCACGCAGGAGGGTGGTTACCAACCCCAGCATTTT,CATQEGGYQPQHF
TRBJ1-1,-,TRBD1,TRBV9,TGTGCCAGCAGCTCTTTAACAGGGGGCACTGAAGCTTTCTTT,CASSSLTGGTEAFF
TRBJ1-2,-,TRBD1,TRBV30,TGTGCCTGGAGCCAGGGCGGGACAGGGCGTTCGCGGGGCTACACCTTC,CAWSQGGTGRSRGYTF
TRBJ2-3,-,TRBD1,TRBV9,TGTGCCAGCAGCGTAGAGGGGGCCAAAGATACGCAGTATTTT,CASSVEGAKDTQYF
TRBJ1-1,-,-,TRBV14,TGTGCCAGCAGCCAGAACAGTCCTTACACTGAAGCTTTCTTT,CASSQNSPYTEAFF
TRBJ2-3,-,-,TRBV5-4,TGTGCCAGCAGCTCCGGGGGGCTACTCACAGATACGCAGTATTTT,CASSSGGLLTDTQYF
TRBJ2-2,-,TRBD1,TRBV7-6,TGTGCCAGCAGCTCCAGCCCGGACAGGGGCACCGGGGAGCTGTTTTTT,CASSSSPDRGTGELFF
TRBJ1-1,-,TRBD1,TRBV19,TGTGCCAGTAGTAGCGAAGGGGGCAGAGGGACTGAAGCTTTCTTT,CASSSEGGRGTEAFF
TRBJ2-7,-,-,TRBV5-6,TGTGCCAGCAGCTTGGCGGGGGGCCACGAGCAGTACTTC,CASSLAGGHEQYF
TRBJ2-7,-,-,TRBV7-9,TGTGCCAGCCAACCCGGAGGGTACTACGAGCAGTACTTC,CASQPGGYYEQYF
TRBJ2-2,-,TRBD1,TRBV19,TGTGCCAGTACCCCAAAACGTCCGGGACAGGGGAGAGGTACCGGGGAGCTGTTTTTT,CASTPKRPGQGRGTGELFF
TRBJ2-1,-,TRBD2,TRBV15,TGTGCCACCAGCGGGGGGGACGGCTACAATGAGCAGTTCTTC,CATSGGDGYNEQFF
TRBJ2-3,-,-,TRBV27,TGTGCCAGCAGCCCAACGGGCACAGATACGCAGTATTTT,CASSPTGTDTQYF
TRBJ2-2,-,-,TRBV7-9,TGTGCCAGCAGCCGAGGACAGAACACCGGGGAGCTGTTTTTT,CASSRGQNTGELFF
TRBJ1-2,-,-,TRBV11-2,TGTGCCAGCAGCCGGGGGTTAGGGTATGGCTACACCTTC,CASSRGLGYGYTF